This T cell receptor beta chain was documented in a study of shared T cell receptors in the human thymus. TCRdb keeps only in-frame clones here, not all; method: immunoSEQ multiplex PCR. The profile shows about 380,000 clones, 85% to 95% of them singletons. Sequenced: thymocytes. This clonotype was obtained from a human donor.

CDR3 loop: CASSPHCRSSYNEQFF. CDR3 DNA sequence: TGCGCCAGCAGCCCCCATTGCCGAAGCTCCTACAATGAGCAGTTCTTC. The rearrangement uses TRBV4-1 and TRBJ2-1; D call uncertain. Germline V gene data show CDR1 as MGHRA and CDR2 as YSYEKL. The CDR3 runs to 16 residues. With 4 bases removed from V and 0 bases from J, the gap between germline ends came to 13 bases.